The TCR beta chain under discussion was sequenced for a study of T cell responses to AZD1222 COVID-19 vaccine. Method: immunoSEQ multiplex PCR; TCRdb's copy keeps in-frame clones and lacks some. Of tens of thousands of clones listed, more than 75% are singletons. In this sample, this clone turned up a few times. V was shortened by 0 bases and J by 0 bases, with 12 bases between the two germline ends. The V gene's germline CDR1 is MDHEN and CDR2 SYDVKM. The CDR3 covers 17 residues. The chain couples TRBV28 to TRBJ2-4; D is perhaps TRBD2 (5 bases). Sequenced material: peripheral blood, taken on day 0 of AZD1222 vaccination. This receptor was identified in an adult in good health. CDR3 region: CASSLWFGNLAKNIQYF. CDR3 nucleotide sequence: TGTGCCAGCAGTTTATGGTTCGGGAACCTAGCCAAAAACATTCAGTACTTC.